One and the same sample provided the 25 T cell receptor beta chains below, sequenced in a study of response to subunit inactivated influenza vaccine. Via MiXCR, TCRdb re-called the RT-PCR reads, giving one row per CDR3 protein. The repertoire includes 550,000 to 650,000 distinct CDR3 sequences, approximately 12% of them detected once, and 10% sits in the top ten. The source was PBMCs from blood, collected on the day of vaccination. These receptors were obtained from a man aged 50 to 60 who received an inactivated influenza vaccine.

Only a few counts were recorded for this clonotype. For the CDR3, the DNA is TGTGCCAGCAGCCAAGAGGCCTGGGGCGCGAGCACCGGGGAGCTGTTTTTT. This encodes CASSQEAWGASTGELFF. V usage is TRBV14 and J usage is TRBJ2-2; D might be TRBD1 (5 bases). Germline V gives CDR1 SGHDN, CDR2 FVKESK. V was shortened by 0 bases and J by 4 bases, with 15 bases between the two germline ends. The CDR3 is made up of 17 amino acids. Together with reference TRBV14 and TRBJ2-2, the CDR3 gives the full variable domain: EAGVTQFPSHSVIEKGQTVTLRCDPISGHDNLYWYRRVMGKEIKFLLHFVKESKQDESGMPNNRFLAERTGGTYSTLKVQPAELEDSGVYFCASSQEAWGASTGELFFGEGSRLTVL.

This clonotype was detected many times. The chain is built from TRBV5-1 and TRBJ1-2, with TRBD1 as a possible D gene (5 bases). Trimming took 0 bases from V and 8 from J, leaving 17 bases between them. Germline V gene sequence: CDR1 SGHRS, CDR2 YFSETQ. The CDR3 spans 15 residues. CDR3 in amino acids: CASSLALEGSRGYTF. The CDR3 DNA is TGCGCCAGCAGCTTGGCCCTCGAGGGGAGTCGGGGCTACACCTTC.

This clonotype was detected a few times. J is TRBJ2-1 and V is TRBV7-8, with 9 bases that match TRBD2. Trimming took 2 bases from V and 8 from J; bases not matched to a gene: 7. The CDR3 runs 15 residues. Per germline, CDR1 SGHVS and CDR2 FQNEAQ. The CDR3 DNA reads TGTGCCAGCAGCTTATCGGGCGGGAGGGCCTATGAGCAGTTCTTC. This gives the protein CASSLSGGRAYEQFF.

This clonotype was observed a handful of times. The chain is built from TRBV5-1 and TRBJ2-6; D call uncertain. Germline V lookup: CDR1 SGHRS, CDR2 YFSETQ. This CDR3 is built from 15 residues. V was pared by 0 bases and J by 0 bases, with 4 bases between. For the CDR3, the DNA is TGCGCCAGCAGCTTGGAACCCTCTGGGGCCAACGTCCTGACTTTC. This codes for CASSLEPSGANVLTF.

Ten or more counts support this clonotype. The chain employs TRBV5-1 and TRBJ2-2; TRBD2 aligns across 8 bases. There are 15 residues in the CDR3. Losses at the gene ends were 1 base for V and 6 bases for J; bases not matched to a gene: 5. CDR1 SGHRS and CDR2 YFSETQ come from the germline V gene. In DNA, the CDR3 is TGCGCCAGCAGCTTGAGCGGGAGAGGCGCCGGGGAGCTGTTTTTT. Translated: CASSLSGRGAGELFF.

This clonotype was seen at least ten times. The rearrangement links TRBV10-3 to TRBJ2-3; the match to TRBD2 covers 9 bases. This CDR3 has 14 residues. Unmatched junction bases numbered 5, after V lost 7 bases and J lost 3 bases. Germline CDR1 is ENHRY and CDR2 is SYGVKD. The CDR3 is CAITPSGGTDTQYF. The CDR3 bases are TGTGCCATCACGCCCAGCGGGGGGACAGATACGCAGTATTTT.

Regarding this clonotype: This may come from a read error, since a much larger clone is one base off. CDR3 sequence (DNA): TGTGCCAGCAGTCCTTTGACACCTCAAGAGACCCAGTACTTC. Protein: CASSPLTPQETQYF. The rearrangement links TRBV28 to TRBJ2-5, with no clear D. The CDR3 sequence is 14 residues long. Germline V gene data show CDR1 as MDHEN and CDR2 as SYDVKM. V lost 5 bases and J 2 bases, leaving 12 bases between the germline ends.

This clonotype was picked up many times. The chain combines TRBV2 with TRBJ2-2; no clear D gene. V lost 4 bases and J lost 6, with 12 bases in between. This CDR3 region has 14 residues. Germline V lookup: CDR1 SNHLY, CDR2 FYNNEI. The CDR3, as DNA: TGTGCCAGCAGTGGGACCAATCAAGCCGGGGAGCTGTTTTTT. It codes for CASSGTNQAGELFF. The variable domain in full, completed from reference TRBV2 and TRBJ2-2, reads EPEVTQTPSHQVTQMGQEVILRCVPISNHLYFYWYRQILGQKVEFLVSFYNNEISEKSEIFDDQFSVERPDGSNFTLKIRSTKLEDSAMYFCASSGTNQAGELFFGEGSRLTVL.

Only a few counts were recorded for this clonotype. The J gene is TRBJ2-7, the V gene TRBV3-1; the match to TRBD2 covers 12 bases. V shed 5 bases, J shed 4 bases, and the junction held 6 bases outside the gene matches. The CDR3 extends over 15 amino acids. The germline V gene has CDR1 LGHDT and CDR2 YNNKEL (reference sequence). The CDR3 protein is CASSALAGGGYEQYF. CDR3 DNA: TGTGCCAGCAGCGCACTAGCGGGGGGTGGATACGAGCAGTACTTC.

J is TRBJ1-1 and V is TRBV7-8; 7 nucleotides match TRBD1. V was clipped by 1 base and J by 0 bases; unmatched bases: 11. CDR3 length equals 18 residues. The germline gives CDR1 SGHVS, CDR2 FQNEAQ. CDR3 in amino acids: CASSLVVRQGEMNTEAFF. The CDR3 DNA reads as TGTGCCAGCAGCTTAGTCGTAAGACAGGGAGAAATGAACACTGAAGCTTTCTTT.

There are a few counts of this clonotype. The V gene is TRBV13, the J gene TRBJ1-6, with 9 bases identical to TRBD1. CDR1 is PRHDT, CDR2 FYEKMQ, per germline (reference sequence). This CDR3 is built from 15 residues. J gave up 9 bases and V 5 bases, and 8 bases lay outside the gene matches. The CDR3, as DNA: TGTGCCAGCAGCCCCGGACAGGGGACATTTTCACCCCTCCACTTT. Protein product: CASSPGQGTFSPLHF.

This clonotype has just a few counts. The DNA for the CDR3 is TGCGCCAGCAGCTTGGATCCAGGGCTCGGGGCCAACGTCCTGACTTTC. Its translation is CASSLDPGLGANVLTF. The rearrangement links TRBV5-1 to TRBJ2-6; D may be TRBD1 (5 bases). The germline V and J ends were trimmed by 0 bases and 4 bases, with 11 bases remaining between them. From germline, CDR1 is SGHRS and CDR2 YFSETQ. The CDR3 is made up of 16 amino acids.

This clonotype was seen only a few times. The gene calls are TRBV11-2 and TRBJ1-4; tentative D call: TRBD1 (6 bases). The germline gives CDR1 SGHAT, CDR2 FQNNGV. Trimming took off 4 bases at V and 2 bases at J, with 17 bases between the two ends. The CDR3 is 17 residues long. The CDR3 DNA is TGTGCCAGCAGCTCGCCCGGGGGCTCTTTTACTAATGAAAAACTGTTTTTT. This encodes CASSSPGGSFTNEKLFF.

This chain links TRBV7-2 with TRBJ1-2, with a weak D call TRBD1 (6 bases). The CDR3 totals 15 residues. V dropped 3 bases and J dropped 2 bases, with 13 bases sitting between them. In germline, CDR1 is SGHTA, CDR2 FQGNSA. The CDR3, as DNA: TGTGCCAGCAGCTTGGTATATACAGGGAACTATGGCTACACCTTC. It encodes CASSLVYTGNYGYTF.

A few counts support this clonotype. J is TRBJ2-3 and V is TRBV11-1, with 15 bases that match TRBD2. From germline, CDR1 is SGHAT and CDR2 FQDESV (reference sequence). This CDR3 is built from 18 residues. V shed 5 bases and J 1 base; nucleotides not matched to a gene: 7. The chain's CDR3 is CASSLGGLAGGGTDTQYF. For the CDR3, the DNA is TGTGCCAGCAGCCTTGGGGGACTAGCGGGGGGTGGCACAGATACGCAGTATTTT. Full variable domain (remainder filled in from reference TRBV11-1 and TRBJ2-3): EAEVAQSPRYKITEKSQAVAFWCDPISGHATLYWYRQILGQGPELLVQFQDESVVDDSQLPKDRFSAERLKGVDSTLKIQPAELGDSAMYLCASSLGGLAGGGTDTQYFGPGTRLTVL.

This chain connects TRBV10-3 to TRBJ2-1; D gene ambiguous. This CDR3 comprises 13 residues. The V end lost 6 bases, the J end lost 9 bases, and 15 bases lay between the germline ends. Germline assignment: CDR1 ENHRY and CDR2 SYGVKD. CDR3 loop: CAISDRLSVEQFF. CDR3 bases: TGTGCCATCAGCGACCGGCTATCCGTTGAGCAGTTCTTC.

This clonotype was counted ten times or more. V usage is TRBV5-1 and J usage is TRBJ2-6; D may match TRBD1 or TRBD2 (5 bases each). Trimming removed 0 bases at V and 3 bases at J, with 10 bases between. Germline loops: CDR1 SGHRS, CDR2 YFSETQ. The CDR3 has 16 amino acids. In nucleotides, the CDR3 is TGCGCCAGCAGCTTGGTCGGGGCAGTTGGGGCCAACGTCCTGACTTTC. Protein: CASSLVGAVGANVLTF.

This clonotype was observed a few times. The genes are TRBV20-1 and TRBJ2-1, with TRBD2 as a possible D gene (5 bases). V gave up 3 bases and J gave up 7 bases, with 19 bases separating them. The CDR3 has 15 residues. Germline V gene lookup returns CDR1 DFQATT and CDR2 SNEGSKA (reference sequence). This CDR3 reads CSASILARANNEQFF. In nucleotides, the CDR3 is TGCAGTGCTAGTATTCTTGCGAGGGCAAATAATGAGCAGTTCTTC.

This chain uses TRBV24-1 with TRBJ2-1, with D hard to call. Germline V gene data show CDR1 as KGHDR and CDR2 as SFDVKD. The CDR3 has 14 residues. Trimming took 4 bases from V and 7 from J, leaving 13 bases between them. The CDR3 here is CATSDPGAVNEQFF. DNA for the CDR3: TGTGCCACCAGTGACCCTGGCGCAGTAAATGAGCAGTTCTTC.

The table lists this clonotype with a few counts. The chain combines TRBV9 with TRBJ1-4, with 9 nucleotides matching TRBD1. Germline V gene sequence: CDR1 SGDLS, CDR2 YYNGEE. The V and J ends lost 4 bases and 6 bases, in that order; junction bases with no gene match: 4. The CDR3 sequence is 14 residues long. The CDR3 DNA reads TGTGCCAGCAGCAAGGACAGGGGTTATGAAAAACTGTTTTTT. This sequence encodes CASSKDRGYEKLFF.

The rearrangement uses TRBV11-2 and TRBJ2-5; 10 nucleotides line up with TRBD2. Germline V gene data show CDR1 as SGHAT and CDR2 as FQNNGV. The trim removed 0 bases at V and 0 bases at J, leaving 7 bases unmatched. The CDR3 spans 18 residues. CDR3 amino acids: CASSLESSGGPYQETQYF. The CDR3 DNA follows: TGTGCCAGCAGCTTAGAGTCTAGCGGGGGCCCGTACCAAGAGACCCAGTACTTC. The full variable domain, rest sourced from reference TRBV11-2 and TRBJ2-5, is EAGVAQSPRYKIIEKRQSVAFWCNPISGHATLYWYQQILGQGPKLLIQFQNNGVVDDSQLPKDRFSAERLKGVDSTLKIQPAKLEDSAVYLCASSLESSGGPYQETQYFGPGTRLLVL.

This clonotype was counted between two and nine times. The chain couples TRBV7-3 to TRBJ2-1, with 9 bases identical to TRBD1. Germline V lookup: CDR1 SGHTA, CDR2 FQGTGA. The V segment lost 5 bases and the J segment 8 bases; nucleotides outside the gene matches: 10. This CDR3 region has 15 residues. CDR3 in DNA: TGTGCCAGCAGCCCCGGGACAGGGCAGTCCCATGAGCAGTTCTTC. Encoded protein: CASSPGTGQSHEQFF.

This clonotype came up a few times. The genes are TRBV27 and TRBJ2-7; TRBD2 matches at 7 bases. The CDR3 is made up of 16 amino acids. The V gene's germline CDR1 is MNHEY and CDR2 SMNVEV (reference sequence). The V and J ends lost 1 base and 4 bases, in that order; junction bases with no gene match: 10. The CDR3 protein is CASSLLVGGGEYEQYF. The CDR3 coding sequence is TGTGCCAGCAGTTTATTAGTGGGCGGGGGAGAGTACGAGCAGTACTTC.

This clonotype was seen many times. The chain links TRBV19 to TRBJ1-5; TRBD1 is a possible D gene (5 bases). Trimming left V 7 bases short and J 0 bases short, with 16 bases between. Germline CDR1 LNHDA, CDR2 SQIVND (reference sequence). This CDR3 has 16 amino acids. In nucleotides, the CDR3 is TGTGCCAGTACCTCTGGTGAGGGGAATAGCAATCAGCCCCAGCATTTT. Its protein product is CASTSGEGNSNQPQHF.

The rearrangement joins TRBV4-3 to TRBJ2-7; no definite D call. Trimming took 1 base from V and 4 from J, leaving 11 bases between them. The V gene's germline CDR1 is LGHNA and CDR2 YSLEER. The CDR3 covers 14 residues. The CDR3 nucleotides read TGCGCCAGCAGCCAAGTCGCCCTGTCTTACGAGCAGTACTTC. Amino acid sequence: CASSQVALSYEQYF.